The 25 T cell receptor beta chains given below trace back to one sample, sequenced in a study of CD8+ T cells in alopecia areata. Treatment here: oral pan-JAK inhibitor, 5-10 mg twice daily. Reverse transcribed after extraction, RNA yielded cDNA as the sequencing template. Here immunoSEQ multiplex PCR was the method, and the copy in TCRdb shows in-frame clones only, minus some. There are 110,000 to 150,000 clones in the sample; about 59% occur only once, and roughly 15% lies in the top ten. The material was CD8+ T cells sorted from blood, obtained at week 4, from a patient treated with tofacitinib. All receptors come from a human donor with alopecia areata.

This clone was counted a single time. V is TRBV9 and J is TRBJ1-2, with 7 bases fitting TRBD1. J lost 7 bases, V lost 5 bases, and 8 bases had no gene match. Per the germline V gene, CDR1 is SGDLS and CDR2 is YYNGEE. CDR3 size: 13 residues. The CDR3 region is CASSDGTVSGYTF. CDR3 in DNA: TGTGCCAGCAGTGACGGGACAGTATCTGGCTACACCTTC.

This clone has only a few counts. The rearrangement uses TRBV30 and TRBJ1-5; 7 bases map to TRBD1. V gave up 1 base and J gave up 3 bases; unmatched junction bases: 6. CDR3 size: 15 residues. Germline assignment: CDR1 GTSNPN and CDR2 SVGIG (reference sequence). DNA of the CDR3: TGTGCCTGGAGTGAAGGGACAGTTCTCAATCAGCCCCAGCATTTT. It encodes CAWSEGTVLNQPQHF.

This clone has only a few counts. The chain joins TRBV19 to TRBJ1-1; no clear D. The length of the CDR3 is 13 residues. Trimming took off 7 bases at V and 8 bases at J, with 17 bases between the two ends. The V gene's germline CDR1 is LNHDA and CDR2 SQIVND (reference sequence). The CDR3 loop reads CASTSGDESEAFF. DNA of the CDR3: TGTGCCAGTACCAGTGGAGATGAATCGGAAGCTTTCTTT.

This clone was recorded a few times. This rearrangement joins TRBV7-3 to TRBJ2-7; 8 bases are shared with TRBD1. V lost 0 bases and J lost 3; bases outside the gene matches: 1. The CDR3 extends over 14 amino acids. The germline V gene has CDR1 SGHTA and CDR2 FQGTGA. The CDR3: CASSLTGQGYEQYF. The CDR3 DNA reads as TGTGCCAGCAGCTTAACTGGACAGGGCTACGAGCAGTACTTC.

This chain connects TRBV29-1 to TRBJ1-5; 7 bases map to TRBD1. Germline CDR1 is SQVTM and CDR2 is ANQGSEA. This CDR3 is built from 13 residues. J lost 7 bases, V lost 0 bases, and 3 bases had no gene match. The DNA of the CDR3 is TGCAGCGTTGAAGATGAGGGGGCGCAGCCCCAGCATTTT. Translating it yields CSVEDEGAQPQHF.

CDR3 in amino acids: CASSIGANTEAFF. The CDR3 nucleotides read TGTGCCAGCAGTATCGGGGCGAACACTGAAGCTTTCTTT. The V gene is TRBV6-5, the J gene TRBJ1-1; D is perhaps TRBD1 (5 bases). Trimming took 5 bases from V and 1 from J, leaving 8 bases between them. The CDR3 loop spans 13 amino acids. Germline CDR1 MNHEY, CDR2 SVGAGI.

Ten or more counts support this clone. V gene TRBV7-9 combines with J gene TRBJ1-1, with D tentatively TRBD1 (5 bases). There are 16 residues in the CDR3. Germline V CDR1 and CDR2: SEHNR, FQNEAQ (reference sequence). V lost 5 bases to trimming and J lost 3 bases, with 19 bases between them. The CDR3 sequence: CASSPTGGEPDTEAFF. The CDR3 DNA reads TGTGCCAGCAGCCCGACGGGAGGGGAACCGGACACTGAAGCTTTCTTT.

The chain recombines TRBV29-1 with TRBJ1-1, with TRBD1 matching over 8 bases. V shed 7 bases, J shed 6 bases, and the junction held 7 bases outside the gene matches. The CDR3 is made up of 12 amino acids. Germline CDR1 and CDR2: SQVTM and ANQGSEA. This CDR3 is CSGGTGGPEAFF. CDR3 bases: TGCAGCGGGGGGACAGGCGGGCCTGAAGCTTTCTTT.

This clone was seen more than once but under ten times. The J gene is TRBJ2-5, the V gene TRBV25-1, with 7 bases matching TRBD1. Per germline, CDR1 MGHDK and CDR2 SYGVNS. The CDR3 is 14 residues long. The J segment lost 1 base and the V segment lost 3 bases, leaving 2 bases of the junction unmatched. The CDR3, as DNA: TGTGCCAGCAGTGAGGGGGACAGCCAAGAGACCCAGTACTTC. Its protein product is CASSEGDSQETQYF. Full variable domain (outside the CDR3, taken from reference TRBV25-1 and TRBJ2-5): EADIYQTPRYLVIGTGKKITLECSQTMGHDKMYWYQQDPGMELHLIHYSYGVNSTEKGDLSSESTVSRIRTEHFPLTLESARPSHTSQYLCASSEGDSQETQYFGPGTRLLVL.

The chain links TRBV6-5 to TRBJ1-2, with a tentative D call TRBD1 (5 bases). The germline V gene has CDR1 MNHEY and CDR2 SVGAGI. Trimming stripped 5 bases from V and 5 bases from J, with 12 bases between. The CDR3 totals 13 residues. CDR3 in amino acids: CASSTTGSYGYTF. The CDR3 bases are TGTGCCAGCAGTACAACAGGATCTTATGGCTACACCTTC.

The chain combines TRBV9 with TRBJ2-2, with D maybe TRBD1 (6 bases). Germline loops: CDR1 SGDLS, CDR2 YYNGEE. V lost 5 bases to trimming and J lost 2 bases, with 10 bases between them. The CDR3 consists of 14 residues. This CDR3 reads CASRWTDNTGELFF. DNA for the CDR3: TGTGCCAGCAGGTGGACAGATAACACCGGGGAGCTGTTTTTT.

The chain couples TRBV29-1 to TRBJ2-7, with D perhaps being TRBD1 or TRBD2 (5 bases each). The germline V gene has CDR1 SQVTM and CDR2 ANQGSEA. Trimming shortened V by 5 bases and J by 2 bases, and 13 bases separated the two germline ends. The CDR3 spans 13 residues. CDR3: CSVQSGTTYEQYF. CDR3 sequence (DNA): TGCAGCGTTCAGTCAGGGACGACCTACGAGCAGTACTTC.

The DNA of the CDR3 is TGTGCCAGCAGCTTTCCGGACAGCCTTCGGAACACTGAAGCTTTCTTT. This encodes CASSFPDSLRNTEAFF. The J gene is TRBJ1-1, the V gene TRBV11-1, with D maybe TRBD1 (6 bases). Trimming took off 3 bases at V and 1 base at J, with 15 bases between the two ends. Germline loops: CDR1 SGHAT, CDR2 FQDESV (reference sequence). This CDR3 is 16 amino acids long.

V and J are TRBV6-1 and TRBJ1-1, with D possibly being TRBD1 (5 bases). The V end was cut by 4 bases, the J end by 1 base, with 13 bases between. CDR3 length equals 15 residues. Germline-derived CDR1 and CDR2 are MNHNS and SASEGT. The CDR3 DNA sequence: TGTGCCAGCAGTGCAAAGGGGTACCAGAACACTGAAGCTTTCTTT. Translation gives CASSAKGYQNTEAFF.

The gene calls are TRBV4-3 and TRBJ1-1, with D unresolved. The germline gives CDR1 LGHNA, CDR2 YSLEER. The CDR3 spans 13 residues. Trimming removed 1 base from V and 1 base from J, with 4 bases in between. CDR3 loop: CASSQVQNTEAFF. CDR3 DNA: TGCGCCAGCAGCCAAGTCCAGAACACTGAAGCTTTCTTT.

This clone was recorded once. This rearrangement joins TRBV13 to TRBJ2-7; D is unclear. V was trimmed by 0 bases and J by 0 bases, leaving 3 bases between them. CDR3 length: 13 residues. Looked up from germline, CDR1 is PRHDT and CDR2 is FYEKMQ (reference sequence). CDR3 sequence: CASSLGTSYEQYF. Here the CDR3 DNA reads TGTGCCAGCAGCTTAGGCACCTCCTACGAGCAGTACTTC.

The rearrangement links TRBV7-9 to TRBJ1-2; no clear D gene. V lost 5 bases to trimming and J lost 1 base, with 11 bases between them. Germline CDR1 and CDR2: SEHNR and FQNEAQ (reference sequence). The CDR3 consists of 14 residues. The CDR3 DNA is TGTGCCAGCAGCCCAGAGGGCAGTAACTATGGCTACACCTTC. Translation: CASSPEGSNYGYTF.

The CDR3 region has the DNA TGTGCCAGTGAACAGGGAGACTCCTACAATGAGCAGTTCTTC. It translates to CASEQGDSYNEQFF. This rearrangement joins TRBV5-6 to TRBJ2-1; a weak D match, TRBD1 (6 bases). This CDR3 region has 14 residues. Trimming shortened V by 8 bases and J by 0 bases, and 12 bases separated the two germline ends. Germline CDR1 reads SGHDT; CDR2 reads YYEEEE.

The rearrangement uses TRBV30 and TRBJ1-1; D is unclear. The CDR3 length is 10 residues. The germline V gene encodes CDR1 GTSNPN and CDR2 SVGIG (reference sequence). V was clipped by 6 bases and J by 6 bases, with 8 bases between them. This chain's CDR3 is CACLKAEAFF. CDR3 in DNA: TGTGCCTGCCTTAAGGCTGAAGCTTTCTTT.

The chain joins TRBV15 to TRBJ1-1; D is uncertain. The ends were cut back, 4 bases at V and 7 bases at J, with 16 bases in the middle. This CDR3 is 14 amino acids long. From germline, CDR1 is LNHNV and CDR2 YYDKDF (reference sequence). The CDR3 is CATSNERTGIEAFF. The CDR3, as DNA: TGTGCCACCAGCAACGAACGGACGGGCATTGAAGCTTTCTTT.

J is TRBJ2-1 and V is TRBV15; 12 nucleotides align to TRBD2. The V gene end was trimmed by 8 bases and the J gene end by 5 bases; junction bases not matched to a gene: 1. CDR1 is LNHNV and CDR2 is YYDKDF in the germline V gene (reference sequence). The CDR3 consists of 13 residues. The CDR3 loop is CATGLAGNNEQFF. Written as DNA, the CDR3 is TGTGCCACCGGACTAGCGGGGAACAATGAGCAGTTCTTC. The whole variable domain, filled in from reference TRBV15 and TRBJ2-1, reads DAMVIQNPRYQVTQFGKPVTLSCSQTLNHNVMYWYQQKSSQAPKLLFHYYDKDFNNEADTPDNFQSRRPNTSFCFLDIRSPGLGDTAMYLCATGLAGNNEQFFGPGTRLTVL.

Only a few counts were recorded for this clone. This sequence joins TRBV10-3 and TRBJ2-2; 7 positions match TRBD1. This CDR3 region has 17 residues. Germline V gives CDR1 ENHRY, CDR2 SYGVKD. With V trimmed by 3 bases and J by 0 bases, 7 bases remained unmatched. Here the CDR3 reads CAISDRDSFANTGELFF. DNA of the CDR3: TGTGCCATCAGTGACCGGGACAGCTTTGCGAACACCGGGGAGCTGTTTTTT.

The rearrangement joins TRBV5-1 to TRBJ1-1, with TRBD1 matching 7 bases. CDR1 and CDR2 from the germline V gene are SGHRS and YFSETQ. The CDR3 runs 14 residues. Unmatched junction bases numbered 9, after V lost 6 bases and J lost 4 bases. In nucleotides, the CDR3 is TGCGCCAGCACCACAGGGGTGAGGCCCACTGAAGCTTTCTTT. Translated, it gives CASTTGVRPTEAFF.

The sample holds many counts of this clone. The V and J genes are TRBV15 and TRBJ1-2; D is ambiguous. The germline CDR1 and CDR2 sequences are LNHNV and YYDKDF (reference sequence). The CDR3 runs to 15 residues. V lost 5 bases and J lost 6, with 19 bases in between. CDR3 loop: CATSSPGAWSDGYTF. CDR3 DNA sequence: TGTGCCACCAGCTCTCCGGGAGCCTGGTCGGATGGCTACACCTTC. Full variable domain (rest looked up from reference TRBV15 and TRBJ1-2): DAMVIQNPRYQVTQFGKPVTLSCSQTLNHNVMYWYQQKSSQAPKLLFHYYDKDFNNEADTPDNFQSRRPNTSFCFLDIRSPGLGDTAMYLCATSSPGAWSDGYTFGSGTRLTVV.

This chain connects TRBV27 to TRBJ1-5; 8 nucleotides line up with TRBD1. V lost 5 bases and J lost 7; bases outside the gene matches: 7. Germline V lookup: CDR1 MNHEY, CDR2 SMNVEV (reference sequence). The CDR3 has 14 amino acids. The CDR3 loop is CASSPGQGGQPQHF. In nucleotides, the CDR3 is TGTGCCAGCAGTCCCGGACAGGGCGGACAGCCCCAGCATTTT.